This T cell receptor beta chain derives from a study of shared clonotypes between healthy human individuals (dated by TCRdb to the early 2020s). Turning to the overall study: Three men and two women, aged 18 to 49 years, made up the cohort. For each donor, CD4 naive and CD4 memory were each given three plates, CD8 naive was given two plates, and CD8 memory was given one plate. To increase sequencing depth and limit assay-specific biases, TCR repertoire library preparation and sequencing were carried out by different laboratories using diverse techniques. Each donor's leukapheresis produced roughly between roughly 0.9 and 8.9 billion PBMCs. Blood TCR repertoires of several healthy adults were deeply sequenced to estimate repertoire size and the extent of clonotype sharing between individuals. Overall study outcomes, separate from this receptor: When several donors were compared, the shared fraction of clonotypes was around 4.6% for naive CD4, approximately 3.3% for naive CD8, more than 2% for memory CD4, and around 0.4% for memory CD8. Estimated clonotype richness was generally larger for naive than for memory subsets. Compared with non-shared clonotypes, the clonotypes found in all four sorted-subset donors had higher generation probabilities. Sampling was restricted to blood, and TCR repertoires in tissues likely differ from the TCR repertoires found in blood. The genetic and exposure-history diversity represented was limited by the small number of donors. Pairwise subsampling led to the expectation that sequencing depth would affect the degree of clonotype sharing among donors. Even with the large sequencing depth, rarefaction of the sorted-subset datasets indicated that sequencing was incomplete.

TCR CDR3 regions were amplified from genomic DNA by multiplex PCR using the deep immunoSEQ assay. Extracted genomic DNA from each cell subset was spread evenly across all wells of several immunoSEQ 96-well plates, with each plate serving as a replicate. For sorted subsets, around 200 ng genomic DNA, equal to 25,000 to 35,000 T cell genomes, was loaded into each replicate PCR. Purified libraries were quantified with a Qubit 3.0 fluorometer, sized on a Bioanalyzer 2100, and re-quantified with the KAPA Library Quantification kit. A separate single-read 150-cycle Illumina NextSeq 550 flow cell was used to sequence each immunoSEQ 96-well plate. The original methods were these. Because only junctional sequences without quality scores were contained in the immunoSEQ output, filtering matching that applied to full-length reads could not be performed. To assign V/J genes and CDR3, sequences were annotated using PyIR, a Python wrapper for IgBLAST v1.9, with IMGT germline references. Any read was removed if the V/J assignment was weak (E-value above 1e-6), the CDR3 was missing, or the read contained stop codons, out-of-frame junctions, or ambiguous translated residues. V3J clonotypes were defined as sequences sharing an identical inferred V gene, J gene, and CDR3 amino acid sequence. Percentage overlap between repertoires was calculated by dividing the number of shared unique clonotypes by the size of the smaller repertoire. Three approaches were used to assess repertoire richness: RTK rarefaction, the Chao1 estimator, and Recon v2.1 estimates of unobserved clonotypes. OLGA was used to compute generation probabilities for all TCRbeta clonotypes that the gDNA method yielded from a few donors. The source is immuneACCESS, and TCRdb retained only in-frame sequences with V and J called. Part of the clones is not carried over; for the studies checked, unresolved V genes explain less than half of this, and the remainder is unexplained. The V and J calls and clone size come from that table; D and trimming were worked out from the DNA. The sample table shows about 2 million clones, and over 85% are seen once. The ten largest clones represent approximately 1.2% of the sample.

The CDR1 and CDR2 encoded by the germline V gene (reference sequence) are SEHNR and FQNEAQ. The CDR3, from cysteine to phenylalanine, totals 14 residues. Of all the DNA, just the CDR3 is kept, 42 bases in frame from base 1. Ends trimmed: V by 6 bases, J by 3 bases; bases unmatched to a gene: 7. For the CD8 naive samples, CD45RO-negative cells were positively selected for CCR7, yielding a CD45RA+CCR7+ population from which TemRA cells were excluded. Healthy HIV-negative adults with no recently reported acute infections or vaccinations were included as donors. Only Caucasian adults living in Nashville, Tennessee, USA were represented among the donors. After blood collection by leukapheresis, PBMCs were isolated using Ficoll-Histopaque density gradient centrifugation and then cryopreserved in the vapor phase of liquid nitrogen. Purity and quantity of every magnetically sorted T cell population were checked by analytical flow cytometry. Genomic DNA was isolated from every sorted fraction and measured by UV absorbance on a Nanodrop 2000c.

In the case of this clone: Its antigen specificity is not known. Base qualities were left out, and no much larger clone turns up one base away.

Rearrangement joined TRBV7-9 to TRBJ1-1, and TRBD1 aligns with 7 junction nucleotides. The sample consisted of naive CD8+ T cells sorted from blood. The cell subset or site label, as the study defines it: CD45RA+CCR7+. The sequence derives from a man younger than 35 in good health. At the DNA level, the sequence is TGTGCCAGCAGAAACAGGGGAGGCGACACTGAAGCTTTCTTT. It translates to CASRNRGGDTEAFF.